The source of this TCR beta chain is a study of cytomegalovirus exposure and HLA in healthy donors. TCRdb's table, derived via immunoSEQ multiplex PCR, lists solely in-frame clones and lacks some. This sample carries tens of thousands of clones, 90% to 97% of them seen once, and the ten largest clones take approximately 1.4%. This clone was seen a single time. Antigen unknown. The germline V gene has CDR1 LNHNV and CDR2 YYDKDF (reference sequence). CDR3 length: 15 amino acids. Losses at the gene ends were 3 bases for V and 3 bases for J; bases not matched to a gene: 4. Study outcomes and limitations: While the bulk of TCR sequences proved rare, some public TCRs turned up in many donors. The tendency of first-cohort TCR clusters to co-occur in the 120 or so validation repertoires was the finding of a later analysis. Altogether, some 160 TCR beta chains were recorded as cytomegalovirus-associated. In vitro experiments confirmed that three CMV-associated chains were specific for CMV antigens.

The receptor's source is a young woman in good health and CMV-seronegative. Sequencing used PBMCs. V and J are TRBV15 and TRBJ1-3; TRBD1 matches 8 bases. CDR3 loop: CATSRGGQGGNTIYF. Here the CDR3 DNA reads TGTGCCACCAGCAGGGGAGGACAGGGTGGAAACACCATATATTTT.